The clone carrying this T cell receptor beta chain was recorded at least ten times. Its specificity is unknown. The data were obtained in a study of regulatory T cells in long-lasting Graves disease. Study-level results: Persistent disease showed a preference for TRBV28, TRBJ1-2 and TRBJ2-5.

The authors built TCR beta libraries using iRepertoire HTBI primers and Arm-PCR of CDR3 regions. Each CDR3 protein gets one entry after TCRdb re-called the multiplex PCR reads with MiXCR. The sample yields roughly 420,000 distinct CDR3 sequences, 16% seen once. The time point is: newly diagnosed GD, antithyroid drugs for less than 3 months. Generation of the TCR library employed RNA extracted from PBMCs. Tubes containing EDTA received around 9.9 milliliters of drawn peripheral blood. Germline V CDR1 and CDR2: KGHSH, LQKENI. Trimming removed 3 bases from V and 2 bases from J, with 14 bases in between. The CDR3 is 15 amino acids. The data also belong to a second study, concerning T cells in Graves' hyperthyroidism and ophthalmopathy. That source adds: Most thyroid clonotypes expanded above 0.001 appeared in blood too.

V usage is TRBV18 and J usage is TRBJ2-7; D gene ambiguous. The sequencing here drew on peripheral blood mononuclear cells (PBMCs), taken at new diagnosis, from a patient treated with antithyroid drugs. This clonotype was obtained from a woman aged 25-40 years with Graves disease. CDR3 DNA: TGTGCCAGCTCACCTCCGGACGGAGTCCCCTACGAGCAGTACTTC. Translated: CASSPPDGVPYEQYF. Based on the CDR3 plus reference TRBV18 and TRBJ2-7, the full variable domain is NAGVMQNPRHLVRRRGQEARLRCSPMKGHSHVYWYRQLPEEGLKFMVYLQKENIIDESGMPKERFSAEFPKEGPSILRIQQVVRGDSAAYFCASSPPDGVPYEQYFGPGTRLTVT.